Listed here is a single T cell receptor beta chain. This CDR3 comprises 14 residues. Germline loops: CDR1 MNHNY, CDR2 SVGAGI (reference sequence). J gave up 5 bases and V 5 bases, and 9 bases lay outside the gene matches. The authors' processing: The assay estimated nucleated cells by amplifying reference gene primers. Clones were read by immunoSEQ multiplex PCR, and TCRdb kept only the in-frame ones, dropping some. V, J and clone size are those of that table, while D and trimming were read from the DNA. The sample carries 280,000 or so clones, approximately 84% recorded once. The sample originates from a study of blood T cell repertoires in COVID-19. Study as a whole: Samples taken during acute and convalescent COVID-19 were collected in the United States, Italy and Spain. The cDNA or gDNA used as material had been derived from T cells, B-cell-depleted T cells, or PBMCs.

The sequence came from a woman in her thirties who had recovered from COVID-19. Sequenced material: peripheral blood. The chain combines TRBV6-6 with TRBJ2-7; TRBD1 agrees at 7 bases. The CDR3 sequence is CASSLTGFNDEQYF. The CDR3 DNA is TGTGCCAGCAGTCTGACAGGGTTCAATGACGAGCAGTACTTC.